This T cell receptor (beta chain) was sequenced in a study of beta chain features in type 1 diabetes (dated by TCRdb to 2017 to 2018). At the level of the whole study: No differences in mean age, gender distribution, total cell number or subset yield were found between patients and healthy donors. Regulatory and stem cell-like memory subsets were isolated from only 8 patients and roughly 8 healthy donors, whereas naive and central memory subsets came from all 30 or so donors. The study compared the TCRB repertoires of sorted circulating CD4+ T cell subsets in recently diagnosed type 1 diabetes patients with those in matched healthy donors. A total of 85 million to 110 million sorted cells were examined across all samples, and RNA yield correlated strongly with the number of cells per subset.

This clone has only a few counts. This receptor's antigen is unknown. Base qualities are not recorded, but no much larger clone differs from it by a single base. General study outcomes and caveats: Because cDNA was sequenced instead of genomic DNA, activated cells with high expression could be over-represented, although the groups did not differ in activation or CD3 levels. Type 1 diabetes patients showed a moderate but significant shortening of TCRB CDR3 length in all four CD4+ subsets. PCR may preferentially amplify shorter templates, but because patient and control samples were amplified and corrected together, any resulting skew would affect both groups equally. HLA sub-analyses involved small numbers of individuals, so any influence of HLA type on TCRB rearrangement remained unresolved. Patients with type 1 diabetes made fewer insertions and deleted more nucleotides at VDJ recombination sites, implying thymic rearrangement abnormalities. Naive, central memory and regulatory TCRB repertoires appeared to be more alike among patients than among healthy donors.

V is trimmed back by 1 base and J by 7 bases, and the junction contains 16 bases that no gene match accounts for. The germline V gene specifies MGHRA as CDR1 and YSYEKL as CDR2. The CDR3, cysteine through phenylalanine, is 19 amino acids long. Only CDR3 DNA remains: 57 bases, in frame from the first base. The entire isolated RNA was reverse transcribed using the High Capacity cDNA Reverse Transcription Kit, and thus expressed TCRB transcripts were sequenced. Deep immunoSEQ sequencing was applied to naive, central memory and regulatory T cell samples, giving an average of about 3.7 million total reads per sample. Sorted cells were lysed in RLT buffer and RNA was extracted with DNase-treated RNeasy Micro or Mini kits, depending on cell number. Each cell subset was processed separately to prevent cross-contamination, with patient and healthy donor samples processed together. The immunoSEQ multiplex PCR was used to amplify TCRB sequences from cDNA, generating 87-bp fragments that spanned the CDR3 region. Sequencing of the amplicons was done on the Illumina HiSeq platform. The study's processing was this. PCR bias was computationally corrected using synthetic template baselines, reads within Hamming distance 2 were collapsed, and singletons that could not be merged were discarded. By aligning reads against IMGT, V, D and J genes, CDR3 length, and insertions or deletions at six rearrangement sites were assigned. Clonotype counts were normalized to sorted cell number within each subset before computing true diversity and Gini coefficients with the tcR R package. Repertoire sharing was quantified using the overlap coefficient calculated on TCRB nucleotide sequences. Out-of-frame TCRB sequences from naive cells were analyzed as a proxy for the pre-selection repertoire. Drawn from immuneACCESS, this table holds only the in-frame rearrangements with V and J called that TCRdb kept. Clones are partly lost; checked studies trace under half to an unresolved V gene and leave the rest unexplained. V and J calls and clone size are copied from that table; D and trimming were computed from the DNA. This sample comprises about 240,000 clones, approximately 15% of them detected only once. Roughly 0.02% of the sample is held by the ten biggest clonotypes.

From each donor, a single peripheral blood sample of about 116 mL on average was drawn into heparinised tubes. A BD FACSAria II was used to sort naive, central memory, regulatory and stem cell-like memory CD4+ T cells with a panel that included CD45RO, CCR7, CD25, CD127, CD95 and CD27. A purity above 95% was achieved for all sorted populations. PBMCs were isolated right away by Lymphoprep density gradient centrifugation and were stained directly, without culture. Samples were stained and sorted in pairs, with one healthy donor and one patient per experiment, so that batch effects were minimized. The chain employs TRBV4-1 and TRBJ1-6; 7 of the junction bases match TRBD1. The sequencing sample was made of naive CD4+ T cells from blood. Reading the label with the study, this specimen's cell subset or site is: true naive CD4+ T cells. This sequence originates from a man aged 25 to 45 with type 1 diabetes. The CDR3 sequence is CASSQGRVGQAPGNSPLHF. The sequenced DNA is TGCGCCAGCAGCCAAGGAAGGGTTGGACAGGCCCCCGGGAATTCACCCCTCCACTTT.